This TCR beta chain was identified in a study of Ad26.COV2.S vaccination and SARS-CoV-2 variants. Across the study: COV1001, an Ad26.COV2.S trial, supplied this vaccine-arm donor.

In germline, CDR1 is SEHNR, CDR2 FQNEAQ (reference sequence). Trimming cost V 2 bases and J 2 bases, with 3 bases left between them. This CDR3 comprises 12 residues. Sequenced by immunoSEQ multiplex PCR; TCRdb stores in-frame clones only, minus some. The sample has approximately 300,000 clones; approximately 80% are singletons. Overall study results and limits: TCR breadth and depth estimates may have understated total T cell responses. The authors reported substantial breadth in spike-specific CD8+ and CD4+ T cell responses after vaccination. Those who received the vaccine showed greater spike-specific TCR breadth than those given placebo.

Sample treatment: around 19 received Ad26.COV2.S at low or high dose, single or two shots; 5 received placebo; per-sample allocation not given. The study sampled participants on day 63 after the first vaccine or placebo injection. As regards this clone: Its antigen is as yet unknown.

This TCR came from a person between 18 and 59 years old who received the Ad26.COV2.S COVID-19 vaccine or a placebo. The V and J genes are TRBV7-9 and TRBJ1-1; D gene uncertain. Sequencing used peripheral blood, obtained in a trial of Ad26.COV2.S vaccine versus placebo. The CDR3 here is CASSLFNTEAFF. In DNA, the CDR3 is TGTGCCAGCAGCTTATTCAACACTGAAGCTTTCTTT.